Each of the 30 T cell receptor beta chains below was sequenced from the same sample in a study of blood T cell repertoires in COVID-19. The method was immunoSEQ multiplex PCR; TCRdb's version includes in-frame clones alone and lacks a portion of them. The repertoire includes around 300,000 clones, roughly 90% of them detected once, and about 7% sits in the top ten. Material for sequencing was peripheral blood. The receptors stem from a woman aged 25 to 39 with COVID-19, enrolled during active disease.

The chain combines TRBV20-1 with TRBJ2-7; possibly TRBD2 for D (6 bases). Between the trimmed V and J ends, which lost 3 bases and 5 bases, there was a span of 8 bases. The CDR3 is 11 residues long. Germline CDR1 DFQATT, CDR2 SNEGSKA (reference sequence). The CDR3 DNA is TGCAGTGCTAGGACTAGAGACGAGCAGTACTTC. This translates into CSARTRDEQYF.

The chain uses TRBV2 and TRBJ2-7; 9 bases line up with TRBD1. Trimming took 8 bases from V and 6 from J; bases not matched to a gene: 11. From germline, CDR1 is SNHLY and CDR2 FYNNEI. The CDR3 is made up of 14 amino acids. CDR3 loop: CASGPGQGGAEQYF. Written as DNA, the CDR3 is TGTGCCAGCGGACCGGGACAGGGAGGGGCCGAGCAGTACTTC.

This chain joins TRBV2 and TRBJ1-4; TRBD1 agrees at 8 bases. Germline lookup yields CDR1 SNHLY and CDR2 FYNNEI. V gave up 9 bases and J gave up 8 bases; unmatched junction bases: 11. The CDR3 covers 14 residues. The CDR3 sequence is CASSFQGAQEKLFF. The CDR3 DNA reads TGTGCCAGTTCCTTTCAGGGGGCTCAAGAAAAACTGTTTTTT. Full variable domain (missing parts from reference TRBV2 and TRBJ1-4): EPEVTQTPSHQVTQMGQEVILRCVPISNHLYFYWYRQILGQKVEFLVSFYNNEISEKSEIFDDQFSVERPDGSNFTLKIRSTKLEDSAMYFCASSFQGAQEKLFFGSGTQLSVL.

J is TRBJ2-7 and V is TRBV6-4, with D maybe TRBD1 (6 bases). Germline V gene lookup returns CDR1 MRHNA and CDR2 SNTAGT. The ends were cut back, 3 bases at V and 3 bases at J, with 12 bases in the middle. The CDR3 loop spans 14 amino acids. The CDR3 DNA reads as TGTGCCAGCAGTGAAGGGGACATTTACTACGAGCAGTACTTC. Its protein product is CASSEGDIYYEQYF.

The chain combines TRBV24-1 with TRBJ1-2; 8 bases are a match to TRBD1. The V gene end was trimmed by 2 bases and the J gene end by 0 bases; junction bases not matched to a gene: 1. CDR3 length: 15 amino acids. CDR1 and CDR2 (germline): KGHDR, SFDVKD. CDR3 sequence: CATSDSGGSNYGYTF. The CDR3 coding sequence is TGTGCCACCAGTGATTCAGGGGGCTCTAACTATGGCTACACCTTC.

This clone was found once. The V gene is TRBV6-2 or TRBV6-3, the J gene TRBJ2-1, with TRBD2 as a possible D gene (6 bases). Per the germline V gene, CDR1 is MNHEY and CDR2 is SVGEGT. The CDR3 has 14 amino acids. The germline V and J ends were trimmed by 3 bases and 4 bases, with 10 bases remaining between them. The CDR3 region has the DNA TGTGCCAGCAGTTATCGCGGGAAGTACAATGAGCAGTTCTTC. This translates into CASSYRGKYNEQFF.

The chain recombines TRBV6-5 with TRBJ2-7; D is perhaps TRBD2 (5 bases). The ends were cut back, 9 bases at V and 2 bases at J, with 14 bases in the middle. Germline loops: CDR1 MNHEY, CDR2 SVGAGI. This CDR3 comprises 13 residues. This CDR3 reads CASRVAEAYEQYF. DNA of the CDR3: TGTGCCAGTCGAGTGGCGGAGGCCTACGAGCAGTACTTC.

In this sample, this clone turned up a few times. The chain employs TRBV5-1 and TRBJ2-5; 7 nucleotides match TRBD1. V lost 7 bases, J lost 1 base, and 1 base stayed unmatched. Looked up from germline, CDR1 is SGHRS and CDR2 is YFSETQ. CDR3 size: 12 residues. The CDR3: CASGTVQETQYF. DNA for the CDR3: TGCGCCAGCGGGACAGTCCAAGAGACCCAGTACTTC. Supplemented by reference TRBV5-1 and TRBJ2-5, the full variable domain reads KAGVTQTPRYLIKTRGQQVTLSCSPISGHRSVSWYQQTPGQGLQFLFEYFSETQRNKGNFPGRFSGRQFSNSRSEMNVSTLELGDSALYLCASGTVQETQYFGPGTRLLVL.

V is TRBV18 and J is TRBJ2-2; TRBD1 matches at 7 bases. Trimming took 0 bases from V and 0 from J; bases not matched to a gene: 1. This CDR3 is built from 16 residues. The V gene's germline CDR1 is KGHSH and CDR2 LQKENI. The CDR3 DNA sequence: TGTGCCAGCTCACCACCGGGGACAGCGAACACCGGGGAGCTGTTTTTT. It translates to CASSPPGTANTGELFF.

The gene calls are TRBV28 and TRBJ1-2, with TRBD1 as a possible D gene (5 bases). V lost 3 bases to trimming and J lost 3 bases, with 17 bases between them. The CDR3 consists of 16 residues. Germline V gene lookup returns CDR1 MDHEN and CDR2 SYDVKM. Written as DNA, the CDR3 is TGTGCCAGCAGTTTCAGGGTCGGCCCGGCCTACTATGGCTACACCTTC. Translated: CASSFRVGPAYYGYTF.

This chain links TRBV24-1 with TRBJ2-5; D gene unclear. This CDR3 is built from 13 residues. V dropped 9 bases and J dropped 0 bases, with 10 bases sitting between them. In germline, CDR1 is KGHDR, CDR2 SFDVKD. CDR3 sequence reads: CATGQYNQETQYF. CDR3 bases: TGTGCCACCGGTCAGTATAACCAAGAGACCCAGTACTTC.

This sequence joins TRBV5-5 and TRBJ2-7, with TRBD1 identical over 7 bases. With 4 bases clipped from V and 0 bases from J, the junction kept 4 bases outside the gene matches. The CDR3 spans 14 residues. The germline CDR1 and CDR2 sequences are SGHKS and YYEKEE (reference sequence). The CDR3 coding sequence is TGTGCCAGCAGCCCGACAGGGCCCTCCTACGAGCAGTACTTC. Translated, it gives CASSPTGPSYEQYF.

V usage is TRBV6-1 and J usage is TRBJ1-6, with 10 bases aligning to TRBD1. Trimming removed 4 bases from V and 10 bases from J; junction bases left unmatched: 10. Germline assignment: CDR1 MNHNS and CDR2 SASEGT. The CDR3 has 16 amino acids. CDR3 sequence reads: CASSVTGTGDRSPLHF. In nucleotides, the CDR3 is TGTGCCAGCAGTGTGACCGGGACAGGGGATCGCTCACCCCTCCACTTT.

For the CDR3, the DNA is TGTGCCAGCAGTTTGACTAGCTATGGCGGGGAGCTGTTTTTT. It yields the protein CASSLTSYGGELFF. V gene TRBV28 combines with J gene TRBJ2-2, with 7 positions matching TRBD2. Germline values: CDR1 MDHEN, CDR2 SYDVKM. The trim removed 3 bases at V and 7 bases at J, leaving 5 bases unmatched. The CDR3 runs 14 residues.

This chain links TRBV10-3 with TRBJ2-2, with D tentatively TRBD1 (6 bases). The length of the CDR3 is 14 residues. The germline V gene has CDR1 ENHRY and CDR2 SYGVKD. With 11 bases removed from V and 3 bases from J, the gap between germline ends came to 16 bases. CDR3 DNA sequence: TGTGCCTCAAACAGGGACGGGGACACCGGGGAGCTGTTTTTT. It is translated as CASNRDGDTGELFF.

The chain recombines TRBV27 with TRBJ2-4; possibly TRBD1 for D (6 bases). The V end lost 6 bases, the J end lost 0 bases, and 12 bases lay between the germline ends. Germline values: CDR1 MNHEY, CDR2 SMNVEV (reference sequence). This CDR3 region has 15 residues. This CDR3 reads CASSRNRVAKNIQYF. For the CDR3, the DNA is TGTGCCAGCAGCCGGAACAGGGTAGCCAAAAACATTCAGTACTTC.

This sequence joins TRBV5-4 and TRBJ1-1; tentatively, D is TRBD1 (5 bases). CDR3 size: 15 residues. Germline V lookup: CDR1 SGHNT, CDR2 YYREEE (reference sequence). Trimming took off 1 base at V and 5 bases at J, with 15 bases between the two ends. The CDR3 DNA reads TGTGCCAGCAGCTTGAGAGGTTTTAGGGGAACTGAAGCTTTCTTT. This sequence encodes CASSLRGFRGTEAFF.

Concerning this clone itself: Other DNA variants within this sample encode the same CDR3. This chain connects TRBV29-1 to TRBJ2-7; 8 bases match TRBD2. CDR3 length: 11 amino acids. The junction had 1 base not matched to a gene; V was cut back by 6 bases and J by 3 bases. Germline assignment: CDR1 SQVTM and CDR2 ANQGSEA. The CDR3 DNA follows: TGCAGCGTCGGGGGGGGCTACGAGCAGTACTTC. Translated: CSVGGGYEQYF.

The chain employs TRBV7-2 and TRBJ2-4; D call uncertain. The CDR3 spans 12 residues. Germline V gene lookup returns CDR1 SGHTA and CDR2 FQGNSA. The V gene lost 6 bases and the J gene lost 8 bases, with 11 bases spanning the gap. In nucleotides, the CDR3 is TGTGCCAGCAGTTCGACTGTTGACATTCAGTACTTC. It encodes CASSSTVDIQYF.

This sequence joins TRBV29-1 and TRBJ1-2, with 8 bases that match TRBD1. CDR3 size: 14 residues. Germline CDR1 SQVTM, CDR2 ANQGSEA. V lost 6 bases and J lost 2; bases outside the gene matches: 8. This chain's CDR3 is CSVIYRTGNYGYTF. Written as DNA, the CDR3 is TGCAGCGTCATATATCGGACAGGGAACTATGGCTACACCTTC.

V usage is TRBV5-1 and J usage is TRBJ2-2, with 8 bases that match TRBD1. Trimming took 3 bases from V and 7 from J; bases not matched to a gene: 11. Germline V gene lookup returns CDR1 SGHRS and CDR2 YFSETQ. The CDR3 consists of 16 residues. The CDR3 sequence is CASSSWTGSPVGELFF. CDR3 DNA sequence: TGCGCCAGCAGCTCTTGGACAGGGAGCCCCGTCGGGGAGCTGTTTTTT.

The J gene is TRBJ1-2, the V gene TRBV19, with D uncertain. Germline lookup yields CDR1 LNHDA and CDR2 SQIVND (reference sequence). V was trimmed by 4 bases and J by 6 bases, leaving 3 bases between them. The CDR3 has 10 amino acids. Here the CDR3 reads CASSRDGYTF. The CDR3 DNA reads TGTGCCAGTAGTAGAGATGGCTACACCTTC.

CDR3 in amino acids: CASSDNLQGDWNGYTF. In DNA, the CDR3 is TGTGCCAGCAGTGATAACCTACAGGGGGATTGGAATGGCTACACCTTC. The gene calls are TRBV28 and TRBJ1-2; 8 positions match TRBD1. This CDR3 is 16 amino acids long. V shed 5 bases, J shed 6 bases, and the junction held 14 bases outside the gene matches. CDR1 is MDHEN, CDR2 SYDVKM, per germline.

The rearrangement uses TRBV7-9 and TRBJ2-1; D possibly corresponds to TRBD2 (5 bases). The germline V gene has CDR1 SEHNR and CDR2 FQNEAQ (reference sequence). Trimming removed 11 bases at V and 2 bases at J, with 16 bases between. This CDR3 is 14 amino acids long. CDR3 amino acids: CAGQGLWTYNEQFF. The CDR3 DNA reads as TGTGCCGGCCAAGGACTTTGGACCTACAATGAGCAGTTCTTC. Filled out from reference TRBV7-9 and TRBJ2-1, the complete variable domain reads DTGVSQNPRHKITKRGQNVTFRCDPISEHNRLYWYRQTLGQGPEFLTYFQNEAQLEKSRLLSDRFSAERPKGSFSTLEIQRTEQGDSAMYLCAGQGLWTYNEQFFGPGTRLTVL.

The CDR3 bases are TGTGCCAGCAGCTTCGGCTCTGGAAACACCATATATTTT. It yields the protein CASSFGSGNTIYF. The chain recombines TRBV7-3 with TRBJ1-3, with no clear D. V was trimmed by 3 bases and J by 0 bases, leaving 3 bases between them. CDR3 length: 13 residues. CDR1 and CDR2 from the germline V gene are SGHTA and FQGTGA.

V usage is TRBV28 and J usage is TRBJ1-6; D remains ambiguous. The CDR3 sequence is 14 residues long. Per germline, CDR1 MDHEN and CDR2 SYDVKM. V lost 3 bases to trimming and J lost 11 bases, with 14 bases between them. CDR3 region: CASSFAGGLTPLHF. The DNA for the CDR3 is TGTGCCAGCAGTTTCGCTGGAGGGTTGACACCCCTCCACTTT. Full variable domain (remainder filled in from reference TRBV28 and TRBJ1-6): DVKVTQSSRYLVKRTGEKVFLECVQDMDHENMFWYRQDPGLGLRLIYFSYDVKMKEKGDIPEGYSVSREKKERFSLILESASTNQTSMYLCASSFAGGLTPLHFGNGTRLTVT.

The chain combines TRBV5-1 with TRBJ2-7; D perhaps matches TRBD2 (5 bases). Germline V gene sequence: CDR1 SGHRS, CDR2 YFSETQ. CDR3 length equals 15 residues. The V and J ends lost 0 bases and 1 base respectively, with 11 bases between them. CDR3 nucleotides: TGCGCCAGCAGCTTGGGAGGCGGGCCATCCTACGAGCAGTACTTC. Protein product: CASSLGGGPSYEQYF. Based on the CDR3 plus reference TRBV5-1 and TRBJ2-7, the full variable domain is KAGVTQTPRYLIKTRGQQVTLSCSPISGHRSVSWYQQTPGQGLQFLFEYFSETQRNKGNFPGRFSGRQFSNSRSEMNVSTLELGDSALYLCASSLGGGPSYEQYFGPGTRLTVT.

There are a few counts of this clone. The DNA for the CDR3 is TGTGCCAGCAGCTTAGCGGGACAGGTCAATCAGCCCCAGCATTTT. Encoded protein: CASSLAGQVNQPQHF. The chain employs TRBV7-2 and TRBJ1-5; TRBD1 agrees at 8 bases. CDR1 and CDR2 from the germline V gene are SGHTA and FQGNSA. Germline trimming cut 0 bases from V and 3 bases from J; bases unmatched to any gene: 1. The CDR3 is made up of 15 amino acids.

This clone was observed a handful of times. The chain uses TRBV5-1 and TRBJ1-2, with TRBD1 identical over 7 bases. This CDR3 contains 16 residues. V gave up 3 bases and J gave up 4 bases; unmatched junction bases: 12. In germline, CDR1 is SGHRS, CDR2 YFSETQ. The CDR3, as DNA: TGCGCCAGCAGCTCTTCCCCGGGACAGAGTTTCTATGGCTACACCTTC. Protein product: CASSSSPGQSFYGYTF.

The rearrangement joins TRBV23-1 to TRBJ2-7; 8 bases map to TRBD1. TRBV23-1 is assigned to the ORF class and has an uncertain function. Trimming took 11 bases from V and 2 from J; bases not matched to a gene: 5. The CDR3 totals 12 residues. CDR3 sequence (DNA): TGCGCCCGGGACAGGACCCCCTACGAGCAGTACTTC. As protein: CARDRTPYEQYF.